These T cell receptor beta chains were read from a single sample in a study of blood T cell repertoires in COVID-19. Produced via immunoSEQ multiplex PCR; TCRdb's table is partial and in-frame only. The table lists a few hundred thousand clones, approximately 91% of them singletons. The sample was PBMCs or T cells enriched from blood (not recorded which). The receptor set was obtained from a woman aged 40 to 55 who had been exposed to COVID-19. CDR3s include the opening cysteine and the closing phenylalanine or tryptophan. Each record gives: V gene, J gene, clone size, CDR3 length, D gene, CDR3 DNA, CDR3 protein. The D gene is left open where the match is weak. Only part of the rows carry a size: once, few, many, or a class if the clone is expanded.

>TRBV3-1/TRBV3-2|TRBJ1-2|.|14|TRBD1
TGTGCCAGCAGCCAACGGGACAGGGAATATGGCTACACCTTC
CASSQRDREYGYTF
>TRBV5-5|TRBJ2-2|.|13|.
TGTGCCAGCAGCCGATCAGACACCGGGGAGCTGTTTTTT
CASSRSDTGELFF
>TRBV7-2|TRBJ2-7|.|13|TRBD1
TGTGCCAGCAGCTTTAGAGACAGGGGCGAGCAGTACTTC
CASSFRDRGEQYF
>TRBV18|TRBJ2-6|once|18|TRBD1
TGTGCCAGCTCACCACTGGAGACAGGGACCTCTGGGGCCAACGTCCTGACTTTC
CASSPLETGTSGANVLTF
>TRBV18|TRBJ2-1|.|18|TRBD2
TGTGCCAGCTCACCAATTGGACTAGCGGGGGGGCCTTTCAATGAGCAGTTCTTC
CASSPIGLAGGPFNEQFF
>TRBV9|TRBJ1-2|.|12|.
TGTGCCAGCAGCAGAGGCTCGGGGGGCTACACCTTC
CASSRGSGGYTF
>TRBV27|TRBJ1-2|few|14|.
TGTGCCAGCAGCGAAAGAGGACAGTTCTATGGCTACACCTTC
CASSERGQFYGYTF
>TRBV6-1|TRBJ1-1|.|12|.
TGTGCCAGCAGCCAGACGTTCCCGGGGGCTTTCTTT
CASSQTFPGAFF
>TRBV25-1|TRBJ2-1|.|15|TRBD1
TGTGCCAGCAGTGAACCAGGGGGATACTACAATGAGCAGTTCTTC
CASSEPGGYYNEQFF
>TRBV11-2|TRBJ1-3|.|14|.
TGTGCCAGCAGCCCGCTATTAACCGGAAACACCATATATTTT
CASSPLLTGNTIYF
>TRBV9|TRBJ1-6|.|14|.
TGTGCCAGCAGCTCAGTCCCGTCTAATTCACCCCTCCACTTT
CASSSVPSNSPLHF
>TRBV27|TRBJ2-6|.|16|.
TGTGCCAGCTTCTACCGGCTGCCAGGGAGGGCCAACGTCCTGACTTTC
CASFYRLPGRANVLTF
>TRBV7-2|TRBJ2-3|.|16|TRBD1
TGTGCCAGCAGCGCCGGGGACAGGATTAACACAGATACGCAGTATTTT
CASSAGDRINTDTQYF
>TRBV6-5|TRBJ1-1|.|16|TRBD1
TGTGCCAGCAGTTACTCTTTCACAGGGGGCGGCACTGAAGCTTTCTTT
CASSYSFTGGGTEAFF
>TRBV7-2|TRBJ1-1|.|15|.
TGTGCCAGCAGCTTGTACTCGGGAGTATCATCTGAAGCTTTCTTT
CASSLYSGVSSEAFF
>TRBV18|TRBJ1-6|.|15|TRBD1
TGTGCCAGCCGCGACAGGGCTGACGGTAATTCACCCCTCCACTTT
CASRDRADGNSPLHF
>TRBV6-5|TRBJ2-7|.|14|.
TGTGCCAGCGGCGAACCGGACTTCTCCTACGAGCAGTACTTC
CASGEPDFSYEQYF
>TRBV30|TRBJ2-1|.|15|TRBD2
TGTGCCTGGAGTGTGGGACTAGCGGGAGGAAATGAGCAGTTCTTC
CAWSVGLAGGNEQFF
>TRBV5-1|TRBJ1-2|.|15|.
TGCGCCAGCAGCTCCGACACCACAGGGATCTATGGCTACACCTTC
CASSSDTTGIYGYTF
>TRBV27|TRBJ2-6|few|17|TRBD2
TGTGCCAGCAGTCCCCTTCGCGGGGGTTATGGGGCCAACGTCCTGACTTTC
CASSPLRGGYGANVLTF
>TRBV18|TRBJ1-2|.|12|.
TGTGCCAGCTCGCAGGATAACTATGGCTACACCTTC
CASSQDNYGYTF
>TRBV30|TRBJ2-5|.|15|.
TGTGCCTGGAGTGTGGGCAACACCGCTCAAGAGACCCAGTACTTC
CAWSVGNTAQETQYF
>TRBV5-4|TRBJ2-5|.|16|TRBD2
TGTGCCAGCAGCTCCGGGACTAGCGGGAGGGGAGAGACCCAGTACTTC
CASSSGTSGRGETQYF
>TRBV27|TRBJ1-1|.|13|.
TGTGCCAGCAGTTTATTCCCCCAGACTGAAGCTTTCTTT
CASSLFPQTEAFF
>TRBV19|TRBJ1-1|.|16|.
TGTGCCAGTAGTATAGCACGGGGGATCAGGGACACTGAAGCTTTCTTT
CASSIARGIRDTEAFF
>TRBV6-6|TRBJ2-3|few|17|.
TGTGCCAGCAGTCCCCCTAGTGAGGGTGGAGTCGCAGATACGCAGTATTTT
CASSPPSEGGVADTQYF
>TRBV11-3|TRBJ2-7|.|16|TRBD2
TGTGCCAGCAGCCCAAGACCGGGACTAGCGGCATACGAGCAGTACTTC
CASSPRPGLAAYEQYF
>TRBV27|TRBJ1-1|once|13|.
TGTGCCAGCAGTTCAGCCTCGGAGCGTGAAGCTTTCTTT
CASSSASEREAFF
>TRBV6-6|TRBJ1-1|.|13|TRBD1
TGTGCCAGCACCCGACAGGGGGATACTGAAGCTTTCTTT
CASTRQGDTEAFF
>TRBV19|TRBJ2-3|.|14|.
TGTGCCAGTAGTCCCGCCCAGGCCGCAGATACGCAGTATTTT
CASSPAQAADTQYF
>TRBV5-4|TRBJ1-1|.|13|.
TGTGCCAGCACCAGGGATTTAGTGACTGAAGCTTTCTTT
CASTRDLVTEAFF
>TRBV7-9|TRBJ2-3|.|18|TRBD2
TGTGCCAGCAGCCCTACTCTCGGGACTAGCGGGAGCACAGATACGCAGTATTTT
CASSPTLGTSGSTDTQYF
>TRBV19|TRBJ1-1|.|15|TRBD1
TGTGCCAGTAGTATAGGGGGGACAGCGAACACTGAAGCTTTCTTT
CASSIGGTANTEAFF
>TRBV12-5|TRBJ2-7|.|10|.
TGTGCTAGTGGCCCTTCCGGGAAGTACTTC
CASGPSGKYF
>TRBV13|TRBJ1-2|.|14|.
TGTGCCAGCAGCCAAGGACGGGGTAACTATGGCTACACCTTC
CASSQGRGNYGYTF
>TRBV7-9|TRBJ2-3|.|19|TRBD2
TGTGCCAGCAGCTTAGCGGGGTTCGCTAGCGGGGAAGGCACAGATACGCAGTATTTT
CASSLAGFASGEGTDTQYF
>TRBV5-4|TRBJ2-5|.|13|.
TGTGCCAGCAGCTTGGTCGCGGTCGGGACCCAGTACTTC
CASSLVAVGTQYF
>TRBV15|TRBJ1-6|.|17|.
TGTGCCACCAGCAGAGATTTGGGACTCTCGAATGGTTCACCCCTCCACTTT
CATSRDLGLSNGSPLHF
>TRBV5-1|TRBJ2-3|.|18|TRBD2
TGCGCCAGCAGCTTGCCGACTAGCGGGAGTAGGAGCACAGATACGCAGTATTTT
CASSLPTSGSRSTDTQYF
>TRBV2|TRBJ2-5|.|16|TRBD2
TGTGCCAGCAGTGAGCGCTGGACTAGCGGGGGCCCGCCCCAGTACTTC
CASSERWTSGGPPQYF
>TRBV21-1|TRBJ1-1|.|14|.
TGTGCCAGCAGCAGACTCGACAGGTGCACTGAAGCTTTCTTT
CASSRLDRCTEAFF